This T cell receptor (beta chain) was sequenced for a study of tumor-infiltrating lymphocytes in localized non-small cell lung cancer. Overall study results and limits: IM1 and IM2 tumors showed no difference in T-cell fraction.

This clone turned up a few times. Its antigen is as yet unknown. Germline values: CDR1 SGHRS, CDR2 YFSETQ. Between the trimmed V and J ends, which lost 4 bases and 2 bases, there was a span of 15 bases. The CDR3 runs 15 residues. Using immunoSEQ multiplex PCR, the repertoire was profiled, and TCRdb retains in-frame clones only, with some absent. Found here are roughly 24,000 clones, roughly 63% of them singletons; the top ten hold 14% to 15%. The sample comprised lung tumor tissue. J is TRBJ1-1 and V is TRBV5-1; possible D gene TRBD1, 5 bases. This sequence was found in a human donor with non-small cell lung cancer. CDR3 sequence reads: CASSLGGVLNTEAFF. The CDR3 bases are TGCGCCAGCAGCCTGGGGGGGGTCCTTAACACTGAAGCTTTCTTT. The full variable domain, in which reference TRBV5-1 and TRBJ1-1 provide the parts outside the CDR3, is KAGVTQTPRYLIKTRGQQVTLSCSPISGHRSVSWYQQTPGQGLQFLFEYFSETQRNKGNFPGRFSGRQFSNSRSEMNVSTLELGDSALYLCASSLGGVLNTEAFFGQGTRLTVV.